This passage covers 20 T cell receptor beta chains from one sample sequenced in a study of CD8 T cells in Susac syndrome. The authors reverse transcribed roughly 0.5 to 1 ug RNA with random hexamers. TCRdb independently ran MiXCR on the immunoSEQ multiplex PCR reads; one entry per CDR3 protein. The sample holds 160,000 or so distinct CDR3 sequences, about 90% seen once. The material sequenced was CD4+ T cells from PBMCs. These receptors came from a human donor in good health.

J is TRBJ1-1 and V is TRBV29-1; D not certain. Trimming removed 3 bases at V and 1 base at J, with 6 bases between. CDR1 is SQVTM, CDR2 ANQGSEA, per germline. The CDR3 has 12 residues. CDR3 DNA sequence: TGCAGCGTTGAGTGGCAGAACACTGAAGCTTTCTTT. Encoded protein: CSVEWQNTEAFF. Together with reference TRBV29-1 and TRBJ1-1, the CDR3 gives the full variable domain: SAVISQKPSRDICQRGTSLTIQCQVDSQVTMMFWYRQQPGQSLTLIATANQGSEATYESGFVIDKFPISRPNLTFSTLTVSNMSPEDSSIYLCSVEWQNTEAFFGQGTRLTVV.

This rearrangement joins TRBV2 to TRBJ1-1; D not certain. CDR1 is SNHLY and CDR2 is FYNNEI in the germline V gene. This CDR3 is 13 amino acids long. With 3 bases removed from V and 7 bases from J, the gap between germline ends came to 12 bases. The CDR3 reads CASSETGSREAFF. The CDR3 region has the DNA TGTGCCAGCAGTGAGACCGGGAGCCGTGAAGCTTTCTTT.

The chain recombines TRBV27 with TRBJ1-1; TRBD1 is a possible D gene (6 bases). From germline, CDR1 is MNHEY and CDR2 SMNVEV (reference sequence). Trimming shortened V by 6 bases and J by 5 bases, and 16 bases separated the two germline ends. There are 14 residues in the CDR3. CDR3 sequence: CASRLQGRRTEAFF. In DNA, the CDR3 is TGTGCCAGCAGACTACAGGGCCGGAGGACTGAAGCTTTCTTT.

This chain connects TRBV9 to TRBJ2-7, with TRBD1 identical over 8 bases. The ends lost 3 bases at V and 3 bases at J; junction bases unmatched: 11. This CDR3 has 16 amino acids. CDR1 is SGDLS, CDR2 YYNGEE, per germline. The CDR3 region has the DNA TGTGCCAGCAGCGAGCGTGGGCAGGGGGCATTCTACGAGCAGTACTTC. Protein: CASSERGQGAFYEQYF.

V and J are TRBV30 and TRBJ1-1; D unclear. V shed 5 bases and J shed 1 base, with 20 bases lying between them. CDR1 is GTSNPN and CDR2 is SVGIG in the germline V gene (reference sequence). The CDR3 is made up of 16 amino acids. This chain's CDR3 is CAWYPRMGGRNTEAFF. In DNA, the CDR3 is TGTGCCTGGTACCCCCGAATGGGAGGGAGGAACACTGAAGCTTTCTTT.

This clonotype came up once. The CDR3 nucleotides are TGCGCCAGCAGCATCCTCGGGACAGCGAATGAAAAACTGTTTTTT. It encodes CASSILGTANEKLFF. The V call is TRBV5-1, the J call TRBJ1-4, with TRBD1 identical over 7 bases. Germline-derived CDR1 and CDR2 are SGHRS and YFSETQ. CDR3 length: 15 residues. Trimming took 4 bases from V and 5 from J; bases not matched to a gene: 8.

Here the CDR3 reads CASSRGQGSSPLHF. CDR3 nucleotides: TGTGCCAGCAGTCGGGGACAGGGGAGTTCACCCCTCCACTTT. The chain joins TRBV2 to TRBJ1-6, with 10 bases aligning to TRBD1. V shed 5 bases, J shed 9 bases, and the junction held 4 bases outside the gene matches. CDR3 length: 14 amino acids. Germline V lookup: CDR1 SNHLY, CDR2 FYNNEI.

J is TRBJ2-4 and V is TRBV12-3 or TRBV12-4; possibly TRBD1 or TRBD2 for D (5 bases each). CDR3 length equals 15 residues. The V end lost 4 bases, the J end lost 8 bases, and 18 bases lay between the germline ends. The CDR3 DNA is TGTGCCAGCAGTTATGGGGGTCTCCCGCTAGACATTCAGTACTTC. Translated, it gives CASSYGGLPLDIQYF.

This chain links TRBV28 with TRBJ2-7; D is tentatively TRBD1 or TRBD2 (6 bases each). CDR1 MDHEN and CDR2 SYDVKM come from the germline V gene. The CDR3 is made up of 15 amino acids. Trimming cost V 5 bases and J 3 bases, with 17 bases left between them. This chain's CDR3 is CASSPPIGGGYEQYF. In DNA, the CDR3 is TGTGCCAGCAGTCCCCCGATTGGAGGGGGCTACGAGCAGTACTTC.

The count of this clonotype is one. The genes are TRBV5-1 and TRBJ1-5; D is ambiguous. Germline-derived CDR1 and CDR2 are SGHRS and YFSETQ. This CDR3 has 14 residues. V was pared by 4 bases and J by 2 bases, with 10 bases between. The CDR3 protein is CASSDLGGNQPQHF. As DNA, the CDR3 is TGCGCCAGCAGCGACCTTGGGGGCAATCAGCCCCAGCATTTT.

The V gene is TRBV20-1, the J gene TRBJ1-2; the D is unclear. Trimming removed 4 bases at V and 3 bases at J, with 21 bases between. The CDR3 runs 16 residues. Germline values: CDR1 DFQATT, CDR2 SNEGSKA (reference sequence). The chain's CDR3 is CSANLAGTVRDYGYTF. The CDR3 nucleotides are TGCAGTGCTAATTTGGCAGGCACCGTTCGGGACTATGGCTACACCTTC.

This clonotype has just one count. The CDR3 DNA follows: TGTGCCAGCCGATGGGGGTTAACGGGCAATCAGCCCCAGCATTTT. This translates into CASRWGLTGNQPQHF. This chain uses TRBV2 with TRBJ1-5; D perhaps matches TRBD1 (5 bases). This CDR3 has 15 residues. Germline V CDR1 and CDR2: SNHLY, FYNNEI. Trimming took off 8 bases at V and 2 bases at J, with 16 bases between the two ends. The variable domain in full, with the rest retrieved from reference TRBV2 and TRBJ1-5, is EPEVTQTPSHQVTQMGQEVILRCVPISNHLYFYWYRQILGQKVEFLVSFYNNEISEKSEIFDDQFSVERPDGSNFTLKIRSTKLEDSAMYFCASRWGLTGNQPQHFGDGTRLSIL.

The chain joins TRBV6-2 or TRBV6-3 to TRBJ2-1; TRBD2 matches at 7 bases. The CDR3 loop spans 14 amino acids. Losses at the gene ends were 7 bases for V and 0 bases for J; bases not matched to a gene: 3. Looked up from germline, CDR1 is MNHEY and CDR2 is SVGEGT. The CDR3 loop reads CASTWGGSYNEQFF. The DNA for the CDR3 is TGTGCCAGCACCTGGGGGGGCTCCTACAATGAGCAGTTCTTC.

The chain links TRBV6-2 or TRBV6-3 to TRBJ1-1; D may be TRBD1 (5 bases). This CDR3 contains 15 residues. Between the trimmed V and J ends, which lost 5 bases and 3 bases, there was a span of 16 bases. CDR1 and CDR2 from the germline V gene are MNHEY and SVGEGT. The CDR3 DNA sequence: TGTGCCAGCAGTGATCGAACAGGTCTCGACACTGAAGCTTTCTTT. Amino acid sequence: CASSDRTGLDTEAFF.

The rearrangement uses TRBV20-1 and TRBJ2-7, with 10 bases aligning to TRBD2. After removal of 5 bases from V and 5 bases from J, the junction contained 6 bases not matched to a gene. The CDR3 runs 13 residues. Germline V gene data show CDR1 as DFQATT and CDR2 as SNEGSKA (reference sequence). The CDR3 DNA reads TGCAGTGCTCATAGCGGGAGGATCCACGAGCAGTACTTC. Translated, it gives CSAHSGRIHEQYF.

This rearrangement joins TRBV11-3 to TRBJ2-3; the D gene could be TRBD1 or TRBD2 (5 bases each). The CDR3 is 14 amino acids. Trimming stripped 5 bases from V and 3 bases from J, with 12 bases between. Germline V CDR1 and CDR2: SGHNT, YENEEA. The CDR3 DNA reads TGTGCCAGCAGCCCCTGGGGACGGACAGATACGCAGTATTTT. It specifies CASSPWGRTDTQYF.

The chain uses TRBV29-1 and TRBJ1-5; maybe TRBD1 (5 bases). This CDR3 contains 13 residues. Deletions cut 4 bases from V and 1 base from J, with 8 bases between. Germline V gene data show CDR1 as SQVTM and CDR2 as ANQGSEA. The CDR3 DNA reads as TGCAGCGTTGGGGGGGGGAGCAATCAGCCCCAGCATTTT. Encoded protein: CSVGGGSNQPQHF. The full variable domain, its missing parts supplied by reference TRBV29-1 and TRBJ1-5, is SAVISQKPSRDICQRGTSLTIQCQVDSQVTMMFWYRQQPGQSLTLIATANQGSEATYESGFVIDKFPISRPNLTFSTLTVSNMSPEDSSIYLCSVGGGSNQPQHFGDGTRLSIL.

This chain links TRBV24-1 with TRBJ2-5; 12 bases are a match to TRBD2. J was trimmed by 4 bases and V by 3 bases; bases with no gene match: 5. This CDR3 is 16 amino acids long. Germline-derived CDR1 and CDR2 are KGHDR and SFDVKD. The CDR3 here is CATSDPTSGSIETQYF. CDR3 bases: TGTGCCACCAGTGATCCGACTAGCGGGAGTATAGAGACCCAGTACTTC.

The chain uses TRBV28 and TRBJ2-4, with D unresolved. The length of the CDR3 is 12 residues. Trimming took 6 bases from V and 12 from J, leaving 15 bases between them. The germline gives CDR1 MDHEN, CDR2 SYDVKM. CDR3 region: CASSLSLRAQYF. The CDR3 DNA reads TGTGCCAGCAGCCTGAGCCTCCGGGCTCAGTACTTC.

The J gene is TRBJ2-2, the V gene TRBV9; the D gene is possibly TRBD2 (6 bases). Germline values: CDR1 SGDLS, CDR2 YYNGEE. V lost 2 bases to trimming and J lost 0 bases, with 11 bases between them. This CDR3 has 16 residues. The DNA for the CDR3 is TGTGCCAGCAGCGTTCCCGCGGGGTCGAACACCGGGGAGCTGTTTTTT. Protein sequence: CASSVPAGSNTGELFF.